Listed here are 7 T cell receptor beta chains from one sample, sequenced in a study of human T cells and chemical hapten exposure. Stated time point: patch test 2, 6 weeks after DPC sensitization. Treatment: therapeutic diphenylcyclopropenone sensitization with weekly scalp DPC. TCRdb reprocessed the RACE reads via MiXCR and lists one record per CDR3 protein. Here the sample spans just over 40,000 distinct CDR3 sequences, 3% to 3.5% being singletons. Here the sequenced sample was whole blood, taken in connection with sensitization to the hapten diphenylcyclopropenone (DPC). Receptors were obtained from a man between 40 and 49 years old with alopecia areata. Some clones in this sample may be carry-over from other donors' samples.

Many counts were recorded for this clonotype. This chain links TRBV19 with TRBJ1-5, with TRBD1 matching over 7 bases. Germline lookup yields CDR1 LNHDA and CDR2 SQIVND (reference sequence). Trimming at V came to 6 bases and at J to 6 bases, leaving 14 bases not matched to a gene. This CDR3 spans 16 amino acids. CDR3 amino acids: CASSHAGGGAGQPQHF. CDR3 nucleotide sequence: TGTGCCAGTAGCCACGCAGGGGGGGGTGCCGGTCAGCCCCAGCATTTT.

CDR3 DNA: TGTGCCAGCAGTTTCCGGGGTAAAAACCAAGCTTTCTTT. Its protein product is CASSFRGKNQAFF. The chain joins TRBV28 to TRBJ1-1; D is unclear. Germline lookup yields CDR1 MDHEN and CDR2 SYDVKM. V was trimmed by 3 bases and J by 9 bases, leaving 14 bases between them. This CDR3 has 13 residues.

Many counts were recorded for this clonotype. The V call is TRBV6-2 or TRBV6-3, the J call TRBJ2-5; the D is unclear. V was pared by 5 bases and J by 0 bases, with 13 bases between. The CDR3 is made up of 15 amino acids. Germline lookup yields CDR1 MNHEY and CDR2 SVGEGT. Written as DNA, the CDR3 is TGTGCCAGCAGTCCACCACCCGGGTACCAAGAGACCCAGTACTTC. Translation: CASSPPPGYQETQYF.

In this sample, this clonotype turned up many times. This rearrangement joins TRBV20-1 to TRBJ2-7; 8 nucleotides align to TRBD1. V was pared by 3 bases and J by 0 bases, with 4 bases of the junction left unmatched. CDR1 DFQATT and CDR2 SNEGSKA come from the germline V gene (reference sequence). This CDR3 spans 14 amino acids. The CDR3 DNA follows: TGCAGTGCTAGTCGGACAGGGACCTCCTACGAGCAGTACTTC. Its translation: CSASRTGTSYEQYF.

This clonotype was detected ten times or more. The chain employs TRBV19 and TRBJ2-1; 15 bases are shared with TRBD2. Germline CDR1 LNHDA, CDR2 SQIVND (reference sequence). With V trimmed by 9 bases and J by 12 bases, 9 bases remained unmatched. The CDR3 sequence is 14 residues long. The CDR3 loop reads CASNGLAGGPRQFF. The CDR3 region has the DNA TGTGCCAGCAACGGACTAGCGGGAGGGCCGAGGCAGTTCTTC.

This clonotype has a count of ten or more. DNA of the CDR3: TGCGCCAGCAGCTTACAGGCCCAAGAGACCCAGTACTTC. Protein: CASSLQAQETQYF. This chain joins TRBV5-1 and TRBJ2-5; weak D call: TRBD1 (5 bases). The CDR3 is 13 amino acids. CDR1 is SGHRS, CDR2 YFSETQ, per germline. The ends were cut back, 2 bases at V and 1 base at J, with 6 bases in the middle.

This clonotype was detected many times. J is TRBJ2-1 and V is TRBV6-2 or TRBV6-3; D remains ambiguous. Germline V gives CDR1 MNHEY, CDR2 SVGEGT. Trimming removed 0 bases from V and 10 bases from J, with 7 bases in between. The CDR3 consists of 12 residues. The CDR3 loop reads CASSYSIGEQFF. CDR3 nucleotides: TGTGCCAGCAGTTACTCTATTGGGGAGCAGTTCTTC.